This T cell receptor (beta chain) was recorded in a study of T-cell reconstitution after alpha-beta-depleted transplantation in children. This sample's TCRbeta library carried unique molecular identifier barcodes. TCRdb used MiXCR to reprocess the PCR reads, holding one entry per CDR3 protein. There are about 690,000 distinct CDR3 sequences in the sample; 16% occur only once, and about 1.1% lies in the top ten. With 1 base removed from V and 1 base from J, the gap between germline ends came to 16 bases. There are 16 residues in the CDR3. The germline V gene encodes CDR1 DFQATT and CDR2 SNEGSKA (reference sequence).

Source: PBMCs from the stem cell graft donor, taken from the stem cell graft. The chain joins TRBV20-1 to TRBJ2-5; D may be TRBD1 (6 bases). This clonotype originated in a human donor who donated a stem cell graft to a child with acute myeloid leukemia. In DNA, the CDR3 is TGCAGTGCTAGAGCAGACTGGGGGCTCCTCCAAGAGACCCAGTACTTC. Encoded protein: CSARADWGLLQETQYF.